The 20 T cell receptor beta chains reported below all come from one sample, sequenced in a study of CD8 T cells in Susac syndrome. Reverse transcription of roughly 0.45 to 1 ug RNA was performed with random hexamers. A single record per CDR3 protein comes from TCRdb applying MiXCR to the immunoSEQ multiplex PCR reads. The sample yields 75,000 to 95,000 distinct CDR3 sequences, approximately 95% seen once. The sequencing sample was made of CD8+ T cells from PBMCs. The receptors were gathered from a human donor with Susac syndrome.

This clonotype has only one observation. The chain has TRBV19 and TRBJ1-1, with D unclear. The CDR3 has 13 amino acids. CDR1 and CDR2 (germline): LNHDA, SQIVND (reference sequence). Trimming pared 5 bases from V and 1 base from J, leaving 8 bases between. CDR3 sequence (DNA): TGTGCCAGTAGTTTTGGGCCGAACACTGAAGCTTTCTTT. Protein product: CASSFGPNTEAFF.

V and J are TRBV7-6 and TRBJ2-1, with TRBD1 matching 12 bases. Germline loops: CDR1 SGHVS, CDR2 FNYEAQ. This CDR3 comprises 17 residues. V gave up 3 bases and J gave up 4 bases; unmatched junction bases: 7. CDR3 protein: CASSLAGQGAIYNEQFF. CDR3 bases: TGTGCCAGCAGCTTGGCGGGACAGGGGGCAATATACAATGAGCAGTTCTTC.

This clonotype was counted between two and nine times. This sequence joins TRBV6-5 and TRBJ2-7; 8 bases map to TRBD2. The CDR3 runs to 14 residues. The V segment lost 5 bases and the J segment 2 bases; nucleotides outside the gene matches: 5. CDR1 is MNHEY and CDR2 is SVGAGI in the germline V gene. CDR3 in amino acids: CASSLGLAAYEQYF. CDR3 coding DNA: TGTGCCAGCAGTCTAGGACTAGCCGCCTACGAGCAGTACTTC.

V and J are TRBV9 and TRBJ2-7, with D maybe TRBD1 (5 bases). Trimming pared 0 bases from V and 3 bases from J, leaving 7 bases between. The germline V gene encodes CDR1 SGDLS and CDR2 YYNGEE. The CDR3 has 13 amino acids. The CDR3 bases are TGTGCCAGCAGCGTAGAAGACAGCTACGAGCAGTACTTC. Protein sequence: CASSVEDSYEQYF.

This clonotype was observed a handful of times. This chain joins TRBV4-1 and TRBJ2-3, with unresolved D. With 1 base removed from V and 1 base from J, the gap between germline ends came to 3 bases. CDR1 and CDR2 from the germline V gene are MGHRA and YSYEKL. The CDR3 is 13 residues long. The CDR3 DNA follows: TGCGCCAGCAGCCAAGTTGGCACAGATACGCAGTATTTT. Translating it yields CASSQVGTDTQYF.

The rearrangement uses TRBV11-2 and TRBJ2-7; 7 bases match TRBD2. The CDR3 totals 18 residues. Germline CDR1 reads SGHAT; CDR2 reads FQNNGV. Trimming cost V 3 bases and J 4 bases; bases outside gene matches: 18. CDR3 bases: TGTGCCAGCAGCTTGGGTCTCGCGGGAGATCCTTACTGGTACGAGCAGTACTTC. Protein: CASSLGLAGDPYWYEQYF.

The chain uses TRBV20-1 and TRBJ1-5, with a weak D call TRBD1 (5 bases). CDR1 and CDR2 (germline): DFQATT, SNEGSKA (reference sequence). The length of the CDR3 is 15 residues. Trimming took 7 bases from V and 0 from J, leaving 16 bases between them. The CDR3 sequence: CSVNLGDYSNQPQHF. The CDR3 bases are TGCAGTGTTAACTTAGGGGATTATAGCAATCAGCCCCAGCATTTT.

The chain combines TRBV6-5 with TRBJ1-4; 7 nucleotides align to TRBD1. The CDR3 covers 15 residues. The J segment lost 7 bases and the V segment lost 6 bases, leaving 11 bases of the junction unmatched. The V gene's germline CDR1 is MNHEY and CDR2 SVGAGI. The CDR3 DNA reads TGTGCCAGCAGGAAAACAGGGGCCTCAGGTGAAAAACTGTTTTTT. This sequence encodes CASRKTGASGEKLFF.

The rearrangement joins TRBV6-5 to TRBJ2-1, with D uncertain. Germline lookup yields CDR1 MNHEY and CDR2 SVGAGI. Trimming stripped 5 bases from V and 6 bases from J, with 8 bases between. The CDR3 contains 12 residues. The CDR3: CASSQVSNEQFF. The CDR3 nucleotides are TGTGCCAGCAGTCAGGTCTCCAATGAGCAGTTCTTC.

The table lists this clonotype with a few counts. V usage is TRBV12-3 or TRBV12-4 and J usage is TRBJ1-4, with TRBD1 as a possible D gene (5 bases). Trimming left V 5 bases short and J 1 base short, with 14 bases between. The CDR3 totals 16 residues. CDR3 residues: CASSPWQGLTNEKLFF. The DNA for the CDR3 is TGTGCCAGCAGTCCCTGGCAGGGACTAACTAATGAAAAACTGTTTTTT.

The gene calls are TRBV20-1 and TRBJ2-7, with 8 bases aligning to TRBD2. CDR1 and CDR2 from the germline V gene are DFQATT and SNEGSKA (reference sequence). The CDR3 is 13 amino acids. V shed 4 bases and J 3 bases; nucleotides not matched to a gene: 5. CDR3 sequence reads: CSATQREIYEQYF. CDR3 sequence (DNA): TGCAGTGCTACCCAGCGGGAGATCTACGAGCAGTACTTC.

This clonotype was observed a single time. This chain links TRBV4-1 with TRBJ2-2; 9 nucleotides agree with TRBD2. CDR3 size: 16 residues. With 3 bases clipped from V and 2 bases from J, the junction kept 4 bases outside the gene matches. Germline CDR1 MGHRA, CDR2 YSYEKL. The CDR3 DNA reads as TGCGCCAGCAGCCAGGGACTAGCTCTCAACACCGGGGAGCTGTTTTTT. It translates to CASSQGLALNTGELFF.

J is TRBJ1-2 and V is TRBV5-4; 7 bases fit TRBD1. The length of the CDR3 is 15 residues. The V gene end was trimmed by 4 bases and the J gene end by 2 bases; junction bases not matched to a gene: 8. The germline CDR1 and CDR2 sequences are SGHNT and YYREEE (reference sequence). For the CDR3, the DNA is TGTGCCAGCAGCGTAACAGGGGCGACGAACTATGGCTACACCTTC. Translated, it gives CASSVTGATNYGYTF. The full variable domain, completed using reference TRBV5-4 and TRBJ1-2, is ETGVTQSPTHLIKTRGQQVTLRCSSQSGHNTVSWYQQALGQGPQFIFQYYREEENGRGNFPPRFSGLQFPNYSSELNVNALELDDSALYLCASSVTGATNYGYTFGSGTRLTVV.

CDR3 bases: TGCGCCAGCAGCTCGTCCGGGACCTACCCAGATACGCAGTATTTT. It specifies CASSSSGTYPDTQYF. V and J are TRBV5-1 and TRBJ2-3; D may be TRBD1 or TRBD2 (5 bases each). The germline CDR1 and CDR2 sequences are SGHRS and YFSETQ. With 3 bases removed from V and 4 bases from J, the gap between germline ends came to 15 bases. CDR3 size: 15 residues.

This chain links TRBV5-6 with TRBJ2-5; TRBD1 aligns across 8 bases. Germline V CDR1 and CDR2: SGHDT, YYEEEE. The CDR3 totals 17 residues. Losses at the gene ends were 4 bases for V and 0 bases for J; bases not matched to a gene: 11. In nucleotides, the CDR3 is TGTGCCAGCAGCGCTGCCGGGACAGGACACCACCAAGAGACCCAGTACTTC. Protein sequence: CASSAAGTGHHQETQYF.

This chain joins TRBV5-6 and TRBJ1-5, with TRBD1 identical over 9 bases. This CDR3 comprises 16 residues. With V trimmed by 1 base and J by 4 bases, 6 bases remained unmatched. The V gene's germline CDR1 is SGHDT and CDR2 YYEEEE. The DNA for the CDR3 is TGTGCCAGCAGCTTGACAGGGGGCGCCCCGAATCAGCCCCAGCATTTT. As protein: CASSLTGGAPNQPQHF.

V usage is TRBV20-1 and J usage is TRBJ2-5, with TRBD2 identical over 8 bases. The V gene end was trimmed by 0 bases and the J gene end by 5 bases; junction bases not matched to a gene: 14. The length of the CDR3 is 17 residues. CDR1 DFQATT and CDR2 SNEGSKA come from the germline V gene (reference sequence). The CDR3 nucleotides are TGCAGTGCTAGAGAAGAGGGGGGTCTAGCGGGCTTCGAGACCCAGTACTTC. Translating it yields CSAREEGGLAGFETQYF.

This rearrangement joins TRBV30 to TRBJ2-1; D not certain. Between the trimmed V and J ends, which lost 0 bases and 12 bases, there was a span of 9 bases. This CDR3 region has 11 residues. CDR1 and CDR2 from the germline V gene are GTSNPN and SVGIG (reference sequence). The CDR3 sequence is CAWSVSTSQFF. CDR3 DNA sequence: TGTGCCTGGAGTGTTTCGACGTCGCAGTTCTTC.

Sample share makes this clonotype medium-sized (0.01 to 0.1%). CDR3 coding DNA: TGTGCCAGCAGCTTTGGAGAAGGAAGGACAGATACGCAGTATTTT. It is translated as CASSFGEGRTDTQYF. The chain has TRBV11-2 and TRBJ2-3; D is undetermined. V was shortened by 3 bases and J by 3 bases, with 13 bases between the two germline ends. There are 15 residues in the CDR3. Looked up from germline, CDR1 is SGHAT and CDR2 is FQNNGV. Full variable domain (outside the CDR3, taken from reference TRBV11-2 and TRBJ2-3): EAGVAQSPRYKIIEKRQSVAFWCNPISGHATLYWYQQILGQGPKLLIQFQNNGVVDDSQLPKDRFSAERLKGVDSTLKIQPAKLEDSAVYLCASSFGEGRTDTQYFGPGTRLTVL.

This clonotype showed up just once. The J gene is TRBJ2-7, the V gene TRBV15; no firm D call. Deletions cut 0 bases from V and 7 bases from J, with 7 bases between. The CDR3 totals 12 residues. Germline CDR1 LNHNV, CDR2 YYDKDF (reference sequence). CDR3 nucleotides: TGTGCCACCAGCAGAGATAGGCGGGAGCAGTACTTC. It is translated as CATSRDRREQYF.